This TCR beta chain was sequenced for a study of blood T cell repertoires in COVID-19. About the study: The United States, Italy and Spain provided the acute and convalescent COVID-19 samples. PBMCs, B-cell-depleted T cells, or T cells provided the cDNA or gDNA that made up the material.

V lost 6 bases and J lost 2; bases outside the gene matches: 7. Germline V gene lookup returns CDR1 SNHLY and CDR2 FYNNEI. The CDR3 consists of 17 residues. Original methodology: Estimated nucleated cell counts came from reference gene primer amplification. The protocol was immunoSEQ multiplex PCR, while the TCRdb copy is restricted to in-frame clones and leaves out a portion. V and J calls plus clone size are reproduced from that table; the DNA served to infer D and trimming. The sample consists of nearly 40,000 clones, about 86% of them appearing once. This rearrangement joins TRBV2 to TRBJ2-3, with 14 bases fitting TRBD2. Sequenced input: peripheral blood. This receptor was taken from a man aged 50 to 59 in a cohort sampled during active COVID-19. In DNA form, the CDR3 reads TGTGCCAGCAGCCTCCGGACTAGCGGGAGGACCACAGATACGCAGTATTTT. Protein sequence: CASSLRTSGRTTDTQYF.